This T cell receptor beta chain is drawn from a study of cytomegalovirus exposure and HLA in healthy donors. Study observations and caveats: The authors later found HLA-associated TCR beta chains more clonally expanded than equally common others. Presence/absence results assume similar sequencing depth per donor, which may not hold. Donor immune exposure was known only as CMV serostatus.

Each donor was nominally healthy when sampled (though unrecorded immune exposures were likely). A multiplex PCR was run with 60 Vbeta primers and 13 Jbeta primers. Data came from immunoSEQ multiplex PCR; TCRdb stores just in-frame clones and leaves some out. Of tens of thousands of clones in the sample, 75% were seen once. As concerns this clone: Its antigen is not known.

Sequenced input: PBMCs. The receptor was isolated from a middle-aged man in good health and CMV-seronegative.

CDR3 in DNA: TGCGCCAGCAGCGGAAGGACAGACTTGCAAGAGACCCAGTACTTC. This gives the protein CASSGRTDLQETQYF. The rearrangement uses TRBV5-1 and TRBJ2-5, with a weak D call TRBD1 (6 bases). There are 15 residues in the CDR3. Germline assignment: CDR1 SGHRS and CDR2 YFSETQ. V dropped 4 bases and J dropped 2 bases, with 15 bases sitting between them.